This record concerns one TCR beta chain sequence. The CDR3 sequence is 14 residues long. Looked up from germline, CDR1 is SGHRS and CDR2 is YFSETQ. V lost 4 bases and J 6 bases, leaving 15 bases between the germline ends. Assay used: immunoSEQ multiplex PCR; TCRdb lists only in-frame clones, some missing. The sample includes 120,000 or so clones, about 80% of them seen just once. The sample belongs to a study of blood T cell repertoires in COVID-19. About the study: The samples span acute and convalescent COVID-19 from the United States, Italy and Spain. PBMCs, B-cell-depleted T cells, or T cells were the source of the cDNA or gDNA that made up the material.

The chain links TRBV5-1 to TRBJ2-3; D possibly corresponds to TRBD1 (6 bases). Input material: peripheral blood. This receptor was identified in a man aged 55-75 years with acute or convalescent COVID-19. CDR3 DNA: TGCGCCAGCAGCCTAACGGGACAACGCGATACGCAGTATTTT. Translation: CASSLTGQRDTQYF.